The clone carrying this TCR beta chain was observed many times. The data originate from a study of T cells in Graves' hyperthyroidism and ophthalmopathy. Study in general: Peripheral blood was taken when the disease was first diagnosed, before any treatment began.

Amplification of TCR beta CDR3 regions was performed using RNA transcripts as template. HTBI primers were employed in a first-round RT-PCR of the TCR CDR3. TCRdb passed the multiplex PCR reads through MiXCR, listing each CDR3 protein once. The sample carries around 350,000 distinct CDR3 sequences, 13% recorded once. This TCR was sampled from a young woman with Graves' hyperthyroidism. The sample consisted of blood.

The CDR3 sequence: CASTRDGGRPYEQYF. DNA of the CDR3: TGTGCCAGCACGAGAGACGGCGGGAGGCCCTACGAGCAGTACTTC. The V call is TRBV11-2, the J call TRBJ2-7; TRBD2 matches at 8 bases. J was trimmed by 2 bases and V by 7 bases; bases with no gene match: 10. CDR3 length: 15 residues. The germline V gene has CDR1 SGHAT and CDR2 FQNNGV.